This record looks at one T cell receptor beta chain sequence and its context. Its antigen remains unknown. Unique molecular identifiers tagged the TCRbeta library. In TCRdb, the PCR reads were re-called with MiXCR into one record per CDR3 protein. The sample has 780,000 or so distinct CDR3 sequences; 16% are singletons. This record belongs to a study of T-cell reconstitution after alpha-beta-depleted transplantation in children. Points from the study as a whole: By about two months after transplant, alpha-beta T cells reportedly arose from several hundred graft clones that had expanded. It was newly produced T cells that mostly accounted for T-cell counts and diversity one year after transplant. The origin of high day-60 TCRbeta diversity in some patients lay in surviving recipient T cells and thymic progenitors.

This CDR3 spans 15 amino acids. Germline V gene lookup returns CDR1 SGDLS and CDR2 YYNGEE. V lost 0 bases and J 2 bases, leaving 12 bases between the germline ends. Sequenced material: PBMCs, mostly from graft donor cells, taken 360 days after TCRalphabeta/CD19-depleted stem cell transplant. The source of this sequence is a male patient younger than 18 who had a stem cell transplant for acute lymphoblastic leukemia, so the T cells may come from the graft donor. This chain connects TRBV9 to TRBJ2-7; TRBD2 is a possible D gene (6 bases). The CDR3 DNA is TGTGCCAGCAGCGTAGACGGAGGGGCGCCCTACGAGCAGTACTTC. The encoded protein is CASSVDGGAPYEQYF.